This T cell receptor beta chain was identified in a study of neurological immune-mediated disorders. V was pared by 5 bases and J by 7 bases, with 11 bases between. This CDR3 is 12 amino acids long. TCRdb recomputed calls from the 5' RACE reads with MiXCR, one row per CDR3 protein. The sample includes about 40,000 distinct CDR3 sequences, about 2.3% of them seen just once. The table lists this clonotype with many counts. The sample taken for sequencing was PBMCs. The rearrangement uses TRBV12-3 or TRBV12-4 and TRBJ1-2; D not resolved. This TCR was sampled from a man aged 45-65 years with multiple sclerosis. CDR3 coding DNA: TGTGCCAGCAGTCTTACAAAGGCTGGCTACACCTTC. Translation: CASSLTKAGYTF.